This T cell receptor beta chain was observed in a study of T cell responses to AZD1222 COVID-19 vaccine. Profiling relied on immunoSEQ multiplex PCR, and the TCRdb table lists in-frame clones only, not all of them. Altogether 140,000 to 150,000 clones are present, 88% being singletons, with the ten largest covering about 16%. The germline CDR1 and CDR2 sequences are SGHKS and YYEKEE (reference sequence). J was trimmed by 10 bases and V by 4 bases; bases with no gene match: 5. The CDR3 extends over 13 amino acids. This clone was detected once. Its antigen is unknown. The study's findings and limits: Along spike, vaccine-associated CD4 TCRs were found throughout, with dominance at 160-218 and 743-854.

Specimen: peripheral blood, collected on day 0 of AZD1222 vaccination. This TCR came from an adult in good health. The chain has TRBV5-5 and TRBJ1-6; 7 bases match TRBD1. For the CDR3, the DNA is TGTGCCAGCAGCGTGGACAGGCGATCACCCCTCCACTTT. The encoded protein is CASSVDRRSPLHF.